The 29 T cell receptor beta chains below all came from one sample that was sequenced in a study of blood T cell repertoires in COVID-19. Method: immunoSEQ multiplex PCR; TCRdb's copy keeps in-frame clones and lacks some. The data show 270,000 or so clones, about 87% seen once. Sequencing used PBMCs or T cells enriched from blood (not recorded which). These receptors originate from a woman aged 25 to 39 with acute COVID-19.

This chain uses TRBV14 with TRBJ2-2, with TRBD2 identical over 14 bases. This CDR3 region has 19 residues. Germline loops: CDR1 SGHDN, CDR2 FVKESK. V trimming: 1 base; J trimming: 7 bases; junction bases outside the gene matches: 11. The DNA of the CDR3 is TGTGCCAGCAGCCAAGGAGCGACTAGCGGGAGGGCCTTTGGCGGGGAGCTGTTTTTT. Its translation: CASSQGATSGRAFGGELFF. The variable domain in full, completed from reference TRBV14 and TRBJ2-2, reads EAGVTQFPSHSVIEKGQTVTLRCDPISGHDNLYWYRRVMGKEIKFLLHFVKESKQDESGMPNNRFLAERTGGTYSTLKVQPAELEDSGVYFCASSQGATSGRAFGGELFFGEGSRLTVL.

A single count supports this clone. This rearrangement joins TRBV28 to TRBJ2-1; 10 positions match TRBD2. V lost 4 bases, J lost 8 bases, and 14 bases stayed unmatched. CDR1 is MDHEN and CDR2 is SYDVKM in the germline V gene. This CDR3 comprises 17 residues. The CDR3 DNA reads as TGTGCCAGCAGTTCCCTGGCTAGCGGGAGTGGGGCCGATGAGCAGTTCTTC. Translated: CASSSLASGSGADEQFF.

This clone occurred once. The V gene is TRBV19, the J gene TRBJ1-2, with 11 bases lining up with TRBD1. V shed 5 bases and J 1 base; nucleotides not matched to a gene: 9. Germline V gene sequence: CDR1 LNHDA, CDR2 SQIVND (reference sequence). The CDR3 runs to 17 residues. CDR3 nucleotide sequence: TGTGCCAGTAGTCTGGTTGGACAGGGGGCGGATAACTATGGCTACACCTTC. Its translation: CASSLVGQGADNYGYTF.

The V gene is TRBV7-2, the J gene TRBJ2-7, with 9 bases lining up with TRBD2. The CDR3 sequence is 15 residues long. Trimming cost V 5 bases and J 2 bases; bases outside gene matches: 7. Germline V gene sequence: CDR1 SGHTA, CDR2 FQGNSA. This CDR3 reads CASSIGLANAYEQYF. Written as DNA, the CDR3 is TGTGCCAGCAGCATTGGACTAGCGAACGCCTACGAGCAGTACTTC. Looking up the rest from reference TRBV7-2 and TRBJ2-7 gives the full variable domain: GAGVSQSPSNKVTEKGKDVELRCDPISGHTALYWYRQSLGQGLEFLIYFQGNSAPDKSGLPSDRFSAERTGGSVSTLTIQRTQQEDSAVYLCASSIGLANAYEQYFGPGTRLTVT.

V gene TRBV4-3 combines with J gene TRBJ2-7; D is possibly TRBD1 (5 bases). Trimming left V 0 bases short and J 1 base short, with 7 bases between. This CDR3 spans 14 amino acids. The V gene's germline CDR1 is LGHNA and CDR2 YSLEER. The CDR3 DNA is TGCGCCAGCAGCCAAGAGACAGAATCCTACGAGCAGTACTTC. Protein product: CASSQETESYEQYF.

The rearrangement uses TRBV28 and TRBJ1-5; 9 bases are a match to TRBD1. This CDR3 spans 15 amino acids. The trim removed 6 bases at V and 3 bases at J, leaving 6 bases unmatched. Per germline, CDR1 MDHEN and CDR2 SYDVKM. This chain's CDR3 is CASSWDRVINQPQHF. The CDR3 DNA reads TGTGCCAGCAGCTGGGACAGGGTGATCAATCAGCCCCAGCATTTT. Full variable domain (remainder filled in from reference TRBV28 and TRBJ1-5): DVKVTQSSRYLVKRTGEKVFLECVQDMDHENMFWYRQDPGLGLRLIYFSYDVKMKEKGDIPEGYSVSREKKERFSLILESASTNQTSMYLCASSWDRVINQPQHFGDGTRLSIL.

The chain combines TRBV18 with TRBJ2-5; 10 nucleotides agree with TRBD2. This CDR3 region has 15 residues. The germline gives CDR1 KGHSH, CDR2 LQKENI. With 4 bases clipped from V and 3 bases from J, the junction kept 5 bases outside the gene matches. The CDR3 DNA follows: TGTGCCAGCTCACGTTCCCTAGCGGGAGAAGAGACCCAGTACTTC. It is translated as CASSRSLAGEETQYF.

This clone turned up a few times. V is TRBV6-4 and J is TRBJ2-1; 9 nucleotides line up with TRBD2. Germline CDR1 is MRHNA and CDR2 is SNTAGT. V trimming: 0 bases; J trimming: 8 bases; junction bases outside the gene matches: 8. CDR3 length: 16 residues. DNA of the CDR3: TGTGCCAGCAGTGACTCGAAGGCTAGCGGGATCGATGAGCAGTTCTTC. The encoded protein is CASSDSKASGIDEQFF.

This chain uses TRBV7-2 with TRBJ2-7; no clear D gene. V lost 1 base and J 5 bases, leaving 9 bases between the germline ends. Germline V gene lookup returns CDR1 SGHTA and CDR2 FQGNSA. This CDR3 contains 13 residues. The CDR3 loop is CASSLDLNNEQYF. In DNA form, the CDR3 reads TGTGCCAGCAGCTTAGATTTAAACAACGAGCAGTACTTC.

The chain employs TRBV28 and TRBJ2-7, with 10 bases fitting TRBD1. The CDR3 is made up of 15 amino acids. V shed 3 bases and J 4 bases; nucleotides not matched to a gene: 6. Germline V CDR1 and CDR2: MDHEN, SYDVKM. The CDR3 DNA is TGTGCCAGCAGTTTGATGGGACAGGGGATTTACGAGCAGTACTTC. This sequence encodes CASSLMGQGIYEQYF.

The CDR3 protein is CASSAPDRERDQPQHF. CDR3 bases: TGTGCCAGCAGTGCCCCAGACAGGGAAAGAGATCAGCCCCAGCATTTT. The V and J genes are TRBV6-6 and TRBJ1-5; the match to TRBD1 covers 7 bases. The CDR3 totals 16 residues. Trimming removed 5 bases from V and 5 bases from J; junction bases left unmatched: 12. In germline, CDR1 is MNHNY, CDR2 SVGAGI (reference sequence).

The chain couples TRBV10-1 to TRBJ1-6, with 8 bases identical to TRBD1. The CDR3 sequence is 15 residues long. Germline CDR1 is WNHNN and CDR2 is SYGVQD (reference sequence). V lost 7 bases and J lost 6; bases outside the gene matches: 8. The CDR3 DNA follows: TGCGCCAGCAACGGACAGGGTTCGTGTAATTCACCCCTCCACTTT. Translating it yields CASNGQGSCNSPLHF.

As DNA, the CDR3 is TGTGCCAGCAGCGCCGGAGGAGCCGCGGAGACCCAGTACTTC. Amino acid sequence: CASSAGGAAETQYF. V and J are TRBV9 and TRBJ2-5; D possibly corresponds to TRBD2 (5 bases). V lost 3 bases to trimming and J lost 5 bases, with 14 bases between them. CDR1 SGDLS and CDR2 YYNGEE come from the germline V gene. The CDR3 spans 14 residues.

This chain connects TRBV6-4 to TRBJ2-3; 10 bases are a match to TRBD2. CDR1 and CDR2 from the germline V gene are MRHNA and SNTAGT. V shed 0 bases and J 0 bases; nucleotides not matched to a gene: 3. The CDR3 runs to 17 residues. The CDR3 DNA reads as TGTGCCAGCAGTGACTCGACTAGCGGGTCTAGCACAGATACGCAGTATTTT. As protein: CASSDSTSGSSTDTQYF.

The CDR3 reads CASSLSLVSRVPKNTGELFF. In nucleotides, the CDR3 is TGTGCCAGCAGTTTATCCCTTGTATCCAGGGTACCTAAGAACACCGGGGAGCTGTTTTTT. The J gene is TRBJ2-2, the V gene TRBV27; the D gene is possibly TRBD1 (5 bases). CDR3 length: 20 amino acids. V lost 0 bases and J lost 1, with 21 bases in between. Germline loops: CDR1 MNHEY, CDR2 SMNVEV (reference sequence).

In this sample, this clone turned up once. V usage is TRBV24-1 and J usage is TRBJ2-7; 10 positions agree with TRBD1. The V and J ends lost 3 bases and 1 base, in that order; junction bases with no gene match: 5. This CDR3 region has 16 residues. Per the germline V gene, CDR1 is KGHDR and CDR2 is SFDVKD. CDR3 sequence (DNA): TGTGCCACCAGTGATCCAGGACAGGGGGGGTCCTACGAGCAGTACTTC. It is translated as CATSDPGQGGSYEQYF.

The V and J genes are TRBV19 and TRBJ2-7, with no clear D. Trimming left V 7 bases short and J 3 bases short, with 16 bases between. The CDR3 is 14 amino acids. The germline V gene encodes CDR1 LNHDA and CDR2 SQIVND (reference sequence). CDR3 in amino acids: CASTSSAGGYEQYF. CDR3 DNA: TGTGCCAGTACCTCATCGGCAGGTGGCTACGAGCAGTACTTC.

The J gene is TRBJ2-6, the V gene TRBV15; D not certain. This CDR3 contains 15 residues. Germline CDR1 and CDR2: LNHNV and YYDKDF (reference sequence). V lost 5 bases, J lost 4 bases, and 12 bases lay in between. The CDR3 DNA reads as TGTGCCACCAGCCTAGACTCCTCAGGGGCCAACGTCCTGACTTTC. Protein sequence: CATSLDSSGANVLTF.

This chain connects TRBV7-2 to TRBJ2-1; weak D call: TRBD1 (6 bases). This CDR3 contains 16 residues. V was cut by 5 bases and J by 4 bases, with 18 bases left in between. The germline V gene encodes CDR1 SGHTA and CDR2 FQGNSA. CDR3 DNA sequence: TGTGCCAGCAGCGCCCCCGGGACACTTGTATACAATGAGCAGTTCTTC. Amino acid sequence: CASSAPGTLVYNEQFF.

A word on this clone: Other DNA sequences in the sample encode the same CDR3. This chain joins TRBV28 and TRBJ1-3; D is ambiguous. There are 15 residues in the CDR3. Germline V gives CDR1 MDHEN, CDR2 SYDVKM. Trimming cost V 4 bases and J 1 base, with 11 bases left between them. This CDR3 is CASSSPGSSGNTIYF. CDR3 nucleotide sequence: TGTGCCAGCAGTTCCCCCGGGTCTTCTGGAAACACCATATATTTT.

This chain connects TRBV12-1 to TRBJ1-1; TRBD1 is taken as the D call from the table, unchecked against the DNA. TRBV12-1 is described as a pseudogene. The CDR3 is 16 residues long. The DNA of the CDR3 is TGTGCCAGCAGTATCTTGAGGGACAGGCAGAACACTGAAGCTTTCTTT. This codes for CASSILRDRQNTEAFF.

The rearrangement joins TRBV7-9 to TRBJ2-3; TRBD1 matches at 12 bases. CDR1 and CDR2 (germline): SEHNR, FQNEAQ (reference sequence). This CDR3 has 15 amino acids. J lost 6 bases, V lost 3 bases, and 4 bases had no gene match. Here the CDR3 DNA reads TGTGCCAGCAGCTTCGGGGACAGGGGGCTGGATACGCAGTATTTT. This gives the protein CASSFGDRGLDTQYF.

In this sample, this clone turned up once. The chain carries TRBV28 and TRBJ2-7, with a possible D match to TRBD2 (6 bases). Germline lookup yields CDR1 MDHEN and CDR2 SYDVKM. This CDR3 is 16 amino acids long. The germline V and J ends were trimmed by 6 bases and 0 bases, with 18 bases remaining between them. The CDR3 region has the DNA TGTGCCAGCAGGCCAGAATTTCTAGCGAACTCCTACGAGCAGTACTTC. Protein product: CASRPEFLANSYEQYF.

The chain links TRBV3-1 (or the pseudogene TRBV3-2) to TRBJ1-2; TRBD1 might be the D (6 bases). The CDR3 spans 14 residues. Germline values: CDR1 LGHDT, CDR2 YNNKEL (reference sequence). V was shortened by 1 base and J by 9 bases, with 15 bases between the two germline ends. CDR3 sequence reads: CASSQAGTPRSYTF. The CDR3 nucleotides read TGTGCCAGCAGCCAAGCCGGGACACCGAGGAGCTACACCTTC.

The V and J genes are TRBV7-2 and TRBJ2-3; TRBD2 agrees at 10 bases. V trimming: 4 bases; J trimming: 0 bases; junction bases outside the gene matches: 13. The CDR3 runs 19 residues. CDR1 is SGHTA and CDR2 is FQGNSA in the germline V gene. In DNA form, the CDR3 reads TGTGCCAGCAGCTCCCGGGTAGCGGGAGGTTTCTTAAGCACAGATACGCAGTATTTT. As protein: CASSSRVAGGFLSTDTQYF.

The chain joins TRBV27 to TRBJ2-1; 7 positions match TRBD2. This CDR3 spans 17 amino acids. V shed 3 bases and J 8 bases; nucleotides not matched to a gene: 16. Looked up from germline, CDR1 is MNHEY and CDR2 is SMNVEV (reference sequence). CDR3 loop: CASSFGWGGPLMYEQFF. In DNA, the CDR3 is TGTGCCAGCAGTTTCGGCTGGGGGGGACCTCTAATGTATGAGCAGTTCTTC.

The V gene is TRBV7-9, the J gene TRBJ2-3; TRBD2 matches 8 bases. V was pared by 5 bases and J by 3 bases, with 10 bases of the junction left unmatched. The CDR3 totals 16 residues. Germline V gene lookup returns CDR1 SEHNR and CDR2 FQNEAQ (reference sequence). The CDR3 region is CASSLSGASGTDTQYF. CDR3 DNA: TGTGCCAGCAGCCTTAGCGGGGCTAGCGGTACAGATACGCAGTATTTT. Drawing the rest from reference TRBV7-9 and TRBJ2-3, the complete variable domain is DTGVSQNPRHKITKRGQNVTFRCDPISEHNRLYWYRQTLGQGPEFLTYFQNEAQLEKSRLLSDRFSAERPKGSFSTLEIQRTEQGDSAMYLCASSLSGASGTDTQYFGPGTRLTVL.

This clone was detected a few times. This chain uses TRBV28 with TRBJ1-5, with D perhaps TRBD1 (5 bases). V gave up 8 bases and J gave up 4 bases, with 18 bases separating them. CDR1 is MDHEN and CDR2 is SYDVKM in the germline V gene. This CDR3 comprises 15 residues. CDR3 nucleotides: TGTGCCAGCCGCACAGGCGGCAGGGAAAATCAGCCCCAGCATTTT. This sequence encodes CASRTGGRENQPQHF.

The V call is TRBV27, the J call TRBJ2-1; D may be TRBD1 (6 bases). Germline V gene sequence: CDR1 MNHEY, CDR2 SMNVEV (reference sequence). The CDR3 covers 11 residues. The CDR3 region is CASSTGTEQFF. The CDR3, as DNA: TGTGCGAGCTCAACAGGGACTGAGCAGTTCTTC.